These 8 T cell receptor beta chains originate from one sample sequenced in a study of regulatory T cells in long-lasting Graves disease. Arm-PCR of CDR3 regions and iRepertoire HTBI primers were the basis on which TCR beta libraries were built. TCRdb redid the calling of the multiplex PCR reads with MiXCR, one entry per CDR3 protein. The data contain hundreds of thousands of distinct CDR3 sequences, about 16% of them singletons. Time point of the sample: newly diagnosed GD, antithyroid drugs for less than 3 months. PBMC-extracted RNA yielded the TCR library. This sample also belongs to another study, concerning T cells in Graves' hyperthyroidism and ophthalmopathy.

The specimen comprised peripheral blood mononuclear cells (PBMCs), sampled at new diagnosis, from a patient treated with antithyroid drugs. These receptor sequences come from a woman under 40 with Graves disease.

This clonotype was observed at least ten times. As DNA, the CDR3 is TGCGCCAGCAGTCCGGACAACCAAGAGACCCAGTACTTC. It yields the protein CASSPDNQETQYF. This chain links TRBV10-1 with TRBJ2-5; D is possibly TRBD1 (5 bases). Trimming shortened V by 5 bases and J by 0 bases, and 7 bases separated the two germline ends. The CDR3 contains 13 residues. Germline CDR1 WNHNN, CDR2 SYGVQD (reference sequence).

Remarks on this clonotype: A far larger clone is one nucleotide away, so this likely arose from a read error. The genes are TRBV11-1 and TRBJ2-1; D not certain. The germline gives CDR1 SGHAT, CDR2 FQDESV (reference sequence). The CDR3 has 13 amino acids. The DNA for the CDR3 is TGTGCCAACAGCTGGGCGACTGTGAATGAGCAGTTCTTC. The encoded protein is CANSWATVNEQFF. Full variable domain (outside the CDR3, taken from reference TRBV11-1 and TRBJ2-1): EAEVAQSPRYKITEKSQAVAFWCDPISGHATLYWYRQILGQGPELLVQFQDESVVDDSQLPKDRFSAERLKGVDSTLKIQPAELGDSAMYLCANSWATVNEQFFGPGTRLTVL.

The chain couples TRBV9 to TRBJ2-7; the D gene is possibly TRBD2 (6 bases). The CDR3 runs to 15 residues. Trimming removed 4 bases from V and 7 bases from J, with 21 bases in between. The V gene's germline CDR1 is SGDLS and CDR2 YYNGEE. CDR3 nucleotide sequence: TGTGCCAGCAGCCTAGAGGCCCCGGGAGTAGGGGAGCAGTACTTC. Its protein product is CASSLEAPGVGEQYF.

This chain joins TRBV2 and TRBJ2-2; D uncertain. This CDR3 comprises 16 residues. The germline V gene has CDR1 SNHLY and CDR2 FYNNEI. Trimming stripped 5 bases from V and 1 base from J, with 14 bases between. The CDR3 region is CASSLERSLNTGELFF. As DNA, the CDR3 is TGTGCCAGCAGTTTAGAGCGTAGCCTGAACACCGGGGAGCTGTTTTTT.

This clonotype showed up many times. The genes are TRBV20-1 and TRBJ1-5; no clear D gene. Germline V gene data show CDR1 as DFQATT and CDR2 as SNEGSKA (reference sequence). Trimming took off 5 bases at V and 2 bases at J, with 10 bases between the two ends. The CDR3 extends over 13 amino acids. This chain's CDR3 is CSAFGQGNQPQHF. For the CDR3, the DNA is TGCAGTGCTTTTGGGCAGGGCAATCAGCCCCAGCATTTT.

J is TRBJ1-2 and V is TRBV28, with TRBD1 identical over 9 bases. With 5 bases clipped from V and 6 bases from J, the junction kept 19 bases outside the gene matches. Germline V gene sequence: CDR1 MDHEN, CDR2 SYDVKM. The CDR3 length is 18 residues. In DNA, the CDR3 is TGTGCCAGCAGTATCCTAGGTGGGACAGGGTGGTTGGTGGATGGCTACACCTTC. Translating gives CASSILGGTGWLVDGYTF.

This clonotype has a count of ten or more. The genes are TRBV10-1 and TRBJ1-6; D possibly corresponds to TRBD1 (6 bases). Germline values: CDR1 WNHNN, CDR2 SYGVQD (reference sequence). The V and J ends lost 5 bases and 7 bases respectively, with 12 bases between them. This CDR3 region has 14 residues. CDR3 region: CASSRGGPNSPLHF. The CDR3 region has the DNA TGCGCCAGCAGTAGGGGGGGGCCAAATTCACCCCTCCACTTT.

The sample holds a few counts of this clonotype. The J gene is TRBJ1-3, the V gene TRBV7-2, with D perhaps TRBD1 (6 bases). The V end was cut by 1 base, the J end by 7 bases, with 14 bases between. CDR1 is SGHTA and CDR2 is FQGNSA in the germline V gene. This CDR3 has 15 residues. The CDR3 region is CASSLEGGFRNTIYF. In DNA, the CDR3 is TGTGCCAGCAGCTTAGAAGGGGGATTTAGGAACACCATATATTTT.